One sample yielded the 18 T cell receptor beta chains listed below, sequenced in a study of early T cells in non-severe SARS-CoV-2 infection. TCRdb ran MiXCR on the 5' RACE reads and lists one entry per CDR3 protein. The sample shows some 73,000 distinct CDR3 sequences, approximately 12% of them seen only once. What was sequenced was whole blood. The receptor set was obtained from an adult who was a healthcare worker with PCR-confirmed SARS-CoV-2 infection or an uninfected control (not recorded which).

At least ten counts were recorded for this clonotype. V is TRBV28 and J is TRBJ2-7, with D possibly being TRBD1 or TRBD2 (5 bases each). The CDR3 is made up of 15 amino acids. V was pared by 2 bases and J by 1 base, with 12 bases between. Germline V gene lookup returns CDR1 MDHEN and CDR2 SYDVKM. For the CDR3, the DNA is TGTGCCAGCAGTTTAAGAGGGGTACCATCCTACGAGCAGTACTTC. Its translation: CASSLRGVPSYEQYF.

CDR3 in amino acids: CASSLFTSGRSIEQFF. The CDR3 nucleotides read TGTGCCAGCAGTTTGTTCACTAGCGGGAGGTCGATTGAGCAGTTCTTC. The rearrangement joins TRBV28 to TRBJ2-1; 12 bases are shared with TRBD2. In germline, CDR1 is MDHEN, CDR2 SYDVKM. Trimming took 3 bases from V and 9 from J; bases not matched to a gene: 9. This CDR3 spans 16 amino acids. Full variable domain (rest looked up from reference TRBV28 and TRBJ2-1): DVKVTQSSRYLVKRTGEKVFLECVQDMDHENMFWYRQDPGLGLRLIYFSYDVKMKEKGDIPEGYSVSREKKERFSLILESASTNQTSMYLCASSLFTSGRSIEQFFGPGTRLTVL.

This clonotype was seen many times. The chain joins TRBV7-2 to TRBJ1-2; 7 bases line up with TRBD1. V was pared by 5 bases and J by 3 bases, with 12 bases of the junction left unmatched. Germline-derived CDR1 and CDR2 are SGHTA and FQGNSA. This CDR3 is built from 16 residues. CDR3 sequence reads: CASSLRGPGDYYGYTF. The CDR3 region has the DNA TGTGCCAGCAGCCTGAGGGGGCCGGGGGACTACTATGGCTACACCTTC.

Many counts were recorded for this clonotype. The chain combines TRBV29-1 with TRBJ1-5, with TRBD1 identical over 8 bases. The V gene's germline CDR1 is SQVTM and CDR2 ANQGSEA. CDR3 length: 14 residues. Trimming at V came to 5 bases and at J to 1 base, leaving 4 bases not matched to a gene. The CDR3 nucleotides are TGCAGCGTTTCGGACAGGGACAGCAATCAGCCCCAGCATTTT. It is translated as CSVSDRDSNQPQHF.

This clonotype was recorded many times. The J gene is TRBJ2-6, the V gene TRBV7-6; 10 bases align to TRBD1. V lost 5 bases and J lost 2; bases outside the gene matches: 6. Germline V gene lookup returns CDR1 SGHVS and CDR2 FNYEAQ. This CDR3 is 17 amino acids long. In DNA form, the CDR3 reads TGTGCCAGCAGCCACTCCGGGACAGGGGCTGGGGCCAACGTCCTGACTTTC. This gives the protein CASSHSGTGAGANVLTF.

The CDR3 DNA follows: TGCGCCAGCAGCATCCGATCCAATCAGCCCCAGCATTTT. This gives the protein CASSIRSNQPQHF. V and J are TRBV4-1 and TRBJ1-5; no reliable D call. The CDR3 is 13 amino acids. V lost 5 bases and J 3 bases, leaving 8 bases between the germline ends. Looked up from germline, CDR1 is MGHRA and CDR2 is YSYEKL.

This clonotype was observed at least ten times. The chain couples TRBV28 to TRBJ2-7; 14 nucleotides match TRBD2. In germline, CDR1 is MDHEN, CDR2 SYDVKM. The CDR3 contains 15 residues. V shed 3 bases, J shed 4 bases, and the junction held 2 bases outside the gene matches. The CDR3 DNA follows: TGTGCCAGCAGTTTGGGACTAGCGGGAGCTTACGAGCAGTACTTC. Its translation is CASSLGLAGAYEQYF.

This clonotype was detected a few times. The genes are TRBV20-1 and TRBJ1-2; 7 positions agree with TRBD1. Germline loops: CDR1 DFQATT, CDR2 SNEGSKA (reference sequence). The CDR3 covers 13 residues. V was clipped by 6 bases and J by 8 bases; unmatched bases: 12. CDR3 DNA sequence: TGCAGTGCCCAGACAGGGCCTACCGCGGGCTACACCTTC. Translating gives CSAQTGPTAGYTF.

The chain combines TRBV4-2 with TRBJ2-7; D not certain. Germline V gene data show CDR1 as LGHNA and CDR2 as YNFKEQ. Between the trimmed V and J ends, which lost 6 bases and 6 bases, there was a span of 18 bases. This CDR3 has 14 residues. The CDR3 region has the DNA TGTGCCAGCAGTGAAAGCGTCCGAGACGGCGAGCAGTACTTC. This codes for CASSESVRDGEQYF.

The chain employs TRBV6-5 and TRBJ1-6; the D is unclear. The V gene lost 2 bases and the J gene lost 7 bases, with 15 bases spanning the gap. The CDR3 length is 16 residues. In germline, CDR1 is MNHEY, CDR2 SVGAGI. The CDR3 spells CASSYSIGLRNSPLHF. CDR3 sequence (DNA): TGTGCCAGCAGTTACAGTATAGGACTCAGAAATTCACCCCTCCACTTT.

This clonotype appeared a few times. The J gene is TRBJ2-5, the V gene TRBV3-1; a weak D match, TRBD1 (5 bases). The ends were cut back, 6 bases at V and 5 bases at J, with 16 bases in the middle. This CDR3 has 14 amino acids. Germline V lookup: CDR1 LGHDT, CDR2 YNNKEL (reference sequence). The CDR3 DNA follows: TGTGCCAGCAGGGATGGACAAAACCGGGAGACCCAGTACTTC. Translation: CASRDGQNRETQYF.

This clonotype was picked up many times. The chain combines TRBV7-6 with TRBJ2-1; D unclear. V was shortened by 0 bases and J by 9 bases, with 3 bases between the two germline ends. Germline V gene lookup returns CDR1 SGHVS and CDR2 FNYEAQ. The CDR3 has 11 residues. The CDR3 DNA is TGTGCCAGCAGCTTAGCGGGTGAGCAGTTCTTC. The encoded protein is CASSLAGEQFF.

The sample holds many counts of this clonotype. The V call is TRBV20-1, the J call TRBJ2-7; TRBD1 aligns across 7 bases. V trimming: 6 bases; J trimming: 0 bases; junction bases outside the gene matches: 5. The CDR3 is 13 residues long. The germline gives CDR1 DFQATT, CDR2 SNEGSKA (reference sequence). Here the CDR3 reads CSATDRTSYEQYF. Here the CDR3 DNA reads TGCAGTGCCACGGACAGGACCTCCTACGAGCAGTACTTC.

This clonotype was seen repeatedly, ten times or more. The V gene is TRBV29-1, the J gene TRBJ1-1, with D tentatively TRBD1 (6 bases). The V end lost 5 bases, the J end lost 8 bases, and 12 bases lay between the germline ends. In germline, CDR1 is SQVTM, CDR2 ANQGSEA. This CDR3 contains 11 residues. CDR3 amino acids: CSVLGQPEAFF. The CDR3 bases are TGCAGCGTTCTCGGACAGCCCGAAGCTTTCTTT.

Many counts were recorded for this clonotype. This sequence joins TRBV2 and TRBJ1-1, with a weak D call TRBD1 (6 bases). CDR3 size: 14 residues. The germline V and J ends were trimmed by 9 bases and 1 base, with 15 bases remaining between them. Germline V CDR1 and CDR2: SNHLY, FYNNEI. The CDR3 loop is CARRQPTGNTEAFF. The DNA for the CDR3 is TGTGCCAGACGGCAACCGACAGGGAACACTGAAGCTTTCTTT.

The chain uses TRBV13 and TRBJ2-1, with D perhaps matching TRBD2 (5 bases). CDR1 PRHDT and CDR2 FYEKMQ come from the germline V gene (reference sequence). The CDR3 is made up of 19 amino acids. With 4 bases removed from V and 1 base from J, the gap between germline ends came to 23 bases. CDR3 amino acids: CASSSQLTLLVGSYNEQFF. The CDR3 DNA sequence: TGTGCCAGCAGCTCTCAGCTGACGTTACTAGTCGGGTCCTACAATGAGCAGTTCTTC.

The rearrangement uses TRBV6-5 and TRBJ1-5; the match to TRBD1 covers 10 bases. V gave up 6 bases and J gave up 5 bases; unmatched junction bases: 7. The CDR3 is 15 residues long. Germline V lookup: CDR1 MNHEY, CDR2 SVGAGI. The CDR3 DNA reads TGTGCCAGCAGCCCCCGGGACAGGGGCGATCAGCCCCAGCATTTT. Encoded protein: CASSPRDRGDQPQHF.

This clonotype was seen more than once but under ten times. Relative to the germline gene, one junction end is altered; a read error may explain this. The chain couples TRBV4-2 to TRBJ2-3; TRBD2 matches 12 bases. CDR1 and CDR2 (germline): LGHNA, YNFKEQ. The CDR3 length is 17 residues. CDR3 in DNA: TGTGCCAGCAGCCAAGATGCGACTAGCGGGAGCATAGATACGCAGTATTTT. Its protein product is CASSQDATSGSIDTQYF.